This T cell receptor beta chain was found in a study of blood T cell repertoires in COVID-19. The CDR3 spans 14 residues. Trimming left V 4 bases short and J 0 bases short, with 7 bases between. Per the germline V gene, CDR1 is SNHLY and CDR2 is FYNNEI. Original processing notes: The assay estimated nucleated cells by amplifying reference gene primers. Profiled with immunoSEQ multiplex PCR; TCRdb holds only in-frame clones, not every one. V and J calls and clone size are copied from that table; D and trimming were computed from the DNA. The sample shows tens of thousands of clones, about 86% of them seen only once.

Sequencing was carried out using peripheral blood. This clonotype originated in a man aged 45-60 years with active COVID-19. The rearrangement links TRBV2 to TRBJ1-5; no firm D call. For the CDR3, the DNA is TGTGCCAGCAGTGTACTTCTTAGCAATCAGCCCCAGCATTTT. Translated, it gives CASSVLLSNQPQHF.